Below, 19 T cell receptor beta chains from the same sample are listed, as sequenced in a study of T-cell memory formation after mild COVID-19. MiXCR, run by TCRdb on the 5' RACE reads, gives a single entry per CDR3 protein. The sample shows about 500,000 distinct CDR3 sequences, about a fifth of them seen only once. Sequencing was performed on PBMCs or a T cell subset sorted from them (not recorded which). Receptors were obtained from an adult woman who had mild COVID-19 (a few samples of this study predate the infection). Cell type and time point are not known.

The table lists this clonotype with many counts. This rearrangement joins TRBV7-8 to TRBJ1-1; no definite D call. V lost 5 bases and J lost 1, with 8 bases in between. Germline assignment: CDR1 SGHVS and CDR2 FQNEAQ. The CDR3 has 13 amino acids. CDR3 loop: CASSVGTNTEAFF. CDR3 in DNA: TGTGCCAGCAGCGTAGGTACGAACACTGAAGCTTTCTTT.

The gene calls are TRBV7-3 and TRBJ2-5; D gene unclear. CDR1 and CDR2 (germline): SGHTA, FQGTGA. V dropped 0 bases and J dropped 6 bases, with 8 bases sitting between them. CDR3 length: 13 amino acids. The CDR3 here is CASSLTSQKTQYF. The CDR3 nucleotides read TGTGCCAGCAGCTTAACAAGTCAGAAGACCCAGTACTTC.

The chain recombines TRBV24-1 with TRBJ1-1; D gene uncertain. Germline V CDR1 and CDR2: KGHDR, SFDVKD. CDR3 length: 13 residues. V lost 2 bases, J lost 5 bases, and 8 bases lay in between. The CDR3 DNA reads as TGTGCCACCAGTGATTGGGGTCGTACTGAAGCTTTCTTT. Its translation: CATSDWGRTEAFF.

The chain recombines TRBV2 with TRBJ2-3; no definite D call. Trimming removed 8 bases from V and 2 bases from J, with 17 bases in between. CDR1 is SNHLY, CDR2 FYNNEI, per germline. This CDR3 has 15 residues. As DNA, the CDR3 is TGTGCCAGCTCAGTACCGGACGGAGACACAGATACGCAGTATTTT. This encodes CASSVPDGDTDTQYF.

The chain employs TRBV11-3 and TRBJ2-1, with 9 bases aligning to TRBD1. The CDR3 loop spans 14 amino acids. Germline values: CDR1 SGHNT, CDR2 YENEEA. J gave up 9 bases and V 4 bases, and 7 bases lay outside the gene matches. The CDR3 DNA reads TGTGCCAGCAGCTCACGGACAGGGGTGAGTGAGCAGTTCTTC. It yields the protein CASSSRTGVSEQFF.

This clonotype has a handful of counts. The V and J genes are TRBV4-3 and TRBJ2-3, with 9 bases identical to TRBD2. Germline lookup yields CDR1 LGHNA and CDR2 YSLEER. The CDR3 covers 16 residues. With 4 bases clipped from V and 4 bases from J, the junction kept 9 bases outside the gene matches. Here the CDR3 reads CASSLGLAPEADTQYF. For the CDR3, the DNA is TGCGCCAGCAGCCTGGGACTAGCCCCAGAGGCAGATACGCAGTATTTT.

This clonotype was counted many times. The chain combines TRBV6-1 with TRBJ2-7; TRBD1 matches at 9 bases. This CDR3 spans 16 amino acids. The germline V gene has CDR1 MNHNS and CDR2 SASEGT. V trimming: 5 bases; J trimming: 4 bases; junction bases outside the gene matches: 12. The CDR3, as DNA: TGTGCCAGCAGTACCAATACCGGACAGGGGAGGTACGAGCAGTACTTC. Its protein is CASSTNTGQGRYEQYF.

Within the sample, this clonotype is medium-sized. V gene TRBV6-2 or TRBV6-3 combines with J gene TRBJ1-1; the match to TRBD1 covers 8 bases. This CDR3 is 17 amino acids long. The germline CDR1 and CDR2 sequences are MNHEY and SVGEGT. J lost 0 bases, V lost 7 bases, and 13 bases had no gene match. CDR3 sequence reads: CASTRGQGVRMNTEAFF. CDR3 bases: TGTGCCAGCACCCGAGGACAGGGAGTTCGCATGAACACTGAAGCTTTCTTT.

This clonotype was recorded a few times. The chain uses TRBV6-5 and TRBJ2-7; 11 bases agree with TRBD2. Germline values: CDR1 MNHEY, CDR2 SVGAGI. V shed 6 bases, J shed 3 bases, and the junction held 16 bases outside the gene matches. The CDR3 covers 18 residues. The CDR3 sequence is CASSQRSLAGGIYYEQYF. CDR3 coding DNA: TGTGCCAGCAGCCAGCGGTCTCTAGCGGGAGGCATCTACTACGAGCAGTACTTC.

This clonotype was observed a handful of times. This chain uses TRBV29-1 with TRBJ2-7, with D maybe TRBD2 (6 bases). The ends were cut back, 1 base at V and 3 bases at J, with 10 bases in the middle. This CDR3 has 13 residues. Germline CDR1 SQVTM, CDR2 ANQGSEA. CDR3 sequence reads: CSVEVAGGYEQYF. DNA of the CDR3: TGCAGCGTTGAAGTGGCCGGGGGCTACGAGCAGTACTTC.

This clonotype occurred a few times. J is TRBJ2-2 and V is TRBV12-3 or TRBV12-4, with TRBD1 matching 7 bases. J was trimmed by 0 bases and V by 5 bases; bases with no gene match: 12. The CDR3 loop spans 18 amino acids. The CDR3 reads CASSRPDGTDANTGELFF. CDR3 nucleotide sequence: TGTGCCAGCAGTCGACCCGACGGGACAGACGCGAACACCGGGGAGCTGTTTTTT.

V usage is TRBV5-1 and J usage is TRBJ1-1, with a weak D call TRBD1 (6 bases). This CDR3 region has 15 residues. CDR1 is SGHRS and CDR2 is YFSETQ in the germline V gene. V was cut by 1 base and J by 4 bases, with 14 bases left in between. The CDR3 loop is CASSLYGGLTTEAFF. CDR3 DNA sequence: TGCGCCAGCAGCTTGTATGGGGGCCTGACCACTGAAGCTTTCTTT. Looking up the rest from reference TRBV5-1 and TRBJ1-1 gives the full variable domain: KAGVTQTPRYLIKTRGQQVTLSCSPISGHRSVSWYQQTPGQGLQFLFEYFSETQRNKGNFPGRFSGRQFSNSRSEMNVSTLELGDSALYLCASSLYGGLTTEAFFGQGTRLTVV.

The rearrangement uses TRBV12-3 or TRBV12-4 and TRBJ1-6; the match to TRBD1 covers 8 bases. This CDR3 has 17 amino acids. V lost 3 bases, J lost 6 bases, and 10 bases stayed unmatched. The CDR3 DNA sequence: TGTGCCAGCAGTTTCCGGGACAGGCACACCATTAATTCACCCCTCCACTTT. Translating it yields CASSFRDRHTINSPLHF.

V and J are TRBV30 and TRBJ2-1; TRBD2 aligns across 10 bases. CDR3 size: 15 residues. The germline V gene has CDR1 GTSNPN and CDR2 SVGIG (reference sequence). The junction had 13 bases not matched to a gene; V was cut back by 4 bases and J by 10 bases. CDR3 residues: CAWTRWASGGPEQFF. The CDR3 nucleotides read TGTGCCTGGACCAGGTGGGCTAGCGGGGGCCCAGAGCAGTTCTTC.

This clonotype has just a few counts. CDR3 region: CATSDPGQGSYNEQFF. The CDR3 region has the DNA TGTGCCACCAGTGACCCCGGACAGGGATCCTACAATGAGCAGTTCTTC. The chain employs TRBV24-1 and TRBJ2-1, with 8 bases matching TRBD1. Looked up from germline, CDR1 is KGHDR and CDR2 is SFDVKD. The CDR3 spans 16 residues. Germline trimming cut 4 bases from V and 1 base from J; bases unmatched to any gene: 5.

Many counts were recorded for this clonotype. The genes are TRBV12-3 or TRBV12-4 and TRBJ2-3; possible D gene TRBD2, 5 bases. V dropped 3 bases and J dropped 3 bases, with 10 bases sitting between them. The CDR3 loop spans 14 amino acids. The CDR3 sequence: CASSFGRGTDTQYF. CDR3 nucleotides: TGTGCCAGCAGTTTTGGCAGAGGGACAGATACGCAGTATTTT.

CDR3 sequence (DNA): TGCGCCAGCAGCCTCGACAGGGGGTCTAGTTATGAGCAGTTCTTC. Protein product: CASSLDRGSSYEQFF. V and J are TRBV4-3 and TRBJ2-1; 9 bases fit TRBD1. J was trimmed by 8 bases and V by 4 bases; bases with no gene match: 9. CDR1 is LGHNA, CDR2 YSLEER, per germline. CDR3 size: 15 residues.

The DNA of the CDR3 is TGTGCCAGCAGTGGCATCCAAAGACAGAGCACCTACAATGAGCAGTTCTTC. It specifies CASSGIQRQSTYNEQFF. The chain carries TRBV25-1 and TRBJ2-1; TRBD1 is a possible D gene (5 bases). This CDR3 has 17 amino acids. CDR1 MGHDK and CDR2 SYGVNS come from the germline V gene. The V end was cut by 4 bases, the J end by 2 bases, with 18 bases between.

This chain uses TRBV5-1 with TRBJ2-5, with 14 bases matching TRBD2. V shed 2 bases, J shed 4 bases, and the junction held 4 bases outside the gene matches. The CDR3 runs 16 residues. Germline CDR1 is SGHRS and CDR2 is YFSETQ. The CDR3 DNA follows: TGCGCCAGCAGCTTCCCGGGACTAGCGGGAGCAGAGACCCAGTACTTC. This encodes CASSFPGLAGAETQYF.